This TCR beta chain was identified during a study of shared clonotypes between healthy human individuals. Sequencing was performed with immunoSEQ multiplex PCR; in TCRdb, only in-frame clones are kept and a portion is missing. The table lists over a million clones, around 78% of them singletons. With respect to this clone: What it binds is unknown.

Study-wide points: Generation of non-shared clonotypes was less probable than generation of clonotypes shared by all four donors.

Germline V gene data show CDR1 as SGHTS and CDR2 as YDEGEE. Trimming took 1 base from V and 0 from J, leaving 10 bases between them. The CDR3 is made up of 15 amino acids. The V call is TRBV5-8, the J call TRBJ2-5; D is uncertain. The clonotype was recovered from a man younger than 30 in good health. Some clones in this sample may be carry-over from other donors' samples. The sample comprised memory CD4+ T cells from PBMCs. Subset defined: CD45RA-negative fraction. The CDR3 region has the DNA TGTGCCAGCAGCTTGAAGGGCGGACACCAAGAGACCCAGTACTTC. This translates into CASSLKGGHQETQYF.